This TCR beta chain is drawn from a study of cytomegalovirus exposure and HLA in healthy donors. Germline-derived CDR1 and CDR2 are SGHDN and FVKESK. Trimming pared 4 bases from V and 8 bases from J, leaving 14 bases between. This CDR3 region has 13 residues. Primers: 60 Vbeta forward and 13 Jbeta reverse. The table came from immunoSEQ multiplex PCR; TCRdb's copy has only in-frame clones and leaves some out. The repertoire holds 110,000 or so clones, with about 81% as singletons. V gene TRBV14 combines with J gene TRBJ1-2; maybe TRBD1 (5 bases). The TCR was taken from a man aged 25 to 45 in good health and CMV-seronegative. Specimen: PBMCs. Written as DNA, the CDR3 is TGTGCCAGCAGCCCAGGGATGAGACGAGGCTACACCTTC. Protein: CASSPGMRRGYTF.